This T cell receptor beta chain was sequenced for a study of regulatory T cells in long-lasting Graves disease. Study-level points and caveats: Preferential use of TRBV28, TRBJ1-2 and TRBJ2-5 was seen in persistent disease. The number of shared public clonotypes was higher in persistent patients (around 2,700) than new patients (roughly 970).

Regarding time point: newly diagnosed GD, antithyroid drugs for less than 3 months. PBMC-derived RNA was used for the TCR library. This clonotype was observed at least ten times. Its antigen is currently unknown. After removal of 4 bases from V and 6 bases from J, the junction contained 11 bases not matched to a gene. CDR1 is LGHDT and CDR2 is YNNKEL in the germline V gene (reference sequence). The CDR3 is 16 amino acids. For TCR beta, libraries came from iRepertoire HTBI primers and Arm-PCR of CDR3 regions. From the multiplex PCR reads, TCRdb called clonotypes with MiXCR, one entry per CDR3 protein. Of roughly 610,000 distinct CDR3 sequences detected, about 16% appear once; the ten largest clones hold around 12%. In addition, the sample was reused for a study of T cells in Graves' hyperthyroidism and ophthalmopathy.

The TCR comes from a man aged 18 to 30 with Graves disease. The chain uses TRBV3-1 and TRBJ1-5, with 8 bases identical to TRBD1. Specimen: peripheral blood mononuclear cells (PBMCs), collected at new diagnosis, from a patient treated with antithyroid drugs. CDR3 amino acids: CASSPDLGQGGQPQHF. As DNA, the CDR3 is TGTGCCAGCAGCCCGGACCTTGGACAGGGAGGTCAGCCCCAGCATTTT.